The rows below give T cell receptor beta chains drawn from one sample of a study of chemoradiotherapy in HPV16-positive cancers. Generated by immunoSEQ multiplex PCR, the TCRdb table keeps only in-frame clones and is missing some. The top ten clones hold under 2.5% of a sample with 9,000 to 15,000 clones, 76% of them seen once. The specimen was obtained from a patient who underwent chemoradiotherapy. All receptors derive from a human donor with HPV-associated anogenital cancer. The CDR3 runs from the conserved cysteine through the conserved F or W. The D gene is left open where the match is weak. Rows may omit the clone size; those that give it use once, few, many or a size class.

TRBV10-1,-,TRBJ2-3,-,TGCGCCAGCAGTGAGTCTGTACGTGATACGCAGTATTTT,CASSESVRDTQYF
TRBV5-1,TRBD1,TRBJ2-3,once,TGCGCCAGCAGCTTGGGGGACAGACCTAGCACAGATACGCAGTATTTT,CASSLGDRPSTDTQYF
TRBV6-1,-,TRBJ2-7,-,TGTGCCAGCAGTGAAGGCTTCGTCATTACCTACGAGCAGTACTTC,CASSEGFVITYEQYF
TRBV7-2,-,TRBJ1-2,-,TGTGCCAGCAGCTTATTCCAGCAGAGCGGCTACACCTTC,CASSLFQQSGYTF
TRBV6-5,-,TRBJ2-6,-,TGTGCCAGCGAACAGAGGAGGGCTGGGGCCAACGTCCTGACTTTC,CASEQRRAGANVLTF
TRBV13,TRBD2,TRBJ2-1,-,TGTGCCAGCACCATAACAGGCCTGGCGGGGGTAGGTAATGAGCAGTTCTTC,CASTITGLAGVGNEQFF
TRBV25-1,-,TRBJ1-2,-,TGTGCCAGCAGTGGGGCAGGGATTAACTATGGCTACACCTTC,CASSGAGINYGYTF
TRBV18,TRBD2,TRBJ2-3,-,TGTGCCAGCTCACCAAACGGGGGGGTCACAGATACGCAGTATTTT,CASSPNGGVTDTQYF
TRBV30,-,TRBJ1-4,once,TGTGCCTGGAACCGCGTTAGCGGGGAAAAACTGTTTTTT,CAWNRVSGEKLFF
TRBV18,-,TRBJ2-3,-,TGTGCCAGCTCACCCTTGACCCGAGATACGCAGTATTTT,CASSPLTRDTQYF
TRBV5-1,TRBD2,TRBJ2-3,once,TGCGCCAGCAGCCCCGGACTAGCGTCAGATACGCAGTATTTT,CASSPGLASDTQYF
TRBV5-1,TRBD2,TRBJ2-7,-,TGCGCCAGCAGCCGGGACGGCGGGGGGGACGAGCAGTACTTC,CASSRDGGGDEQYF
TRBV7-8,TRBD1,TRBJ2-5,-,TGTGCCAGCAGCGCCAGGGGGACAGGGCGACAGACCCAGTACTTC,CASSARGTGRQTQYF
TRBV28,-,TRBJ1-2,-,TGTGCCAGCACCCCTGGACCGGCCTATGGCTACACCTTC,CASTPGPAYGYTF
TRBV7-9,-,TRBJ1-2,-,TGTGCCAGCAGCCGTAGACTGGGGACGGAAGGGCTTGGCTACACCTTC,CASSRRLGTEGLGYTF
TRBV5-1,-,TRBJ1-1,-,TGCGCCAGCAGCAGTACGGGTGACACTGAAGCTTTCTTT,CASSSTGDTEAFF
TRBV5-8,TRBD1,TRBJ1-6,few,TGTGCCAGCAGCTTCAACAGGGGGGCAAGGAATAATTCACCCCTCCACTTT,CASSFNRGARNNSPLHF
TRBV5-4,-,TRBJ1-5,few,TGTGCCACCCATGAACAGGGATCCGTAAATCAGCCCCAGCATTTT,CATHEQGSVNQPQHF
TRBV7-7,TRBD1,TRBJ2-7,-,TGTGCTAGCAGCTTAGCTGACAGGGTATTCACCTACGAGCAGTACTTC,CASSLADRVFTYEQYF
TRBV11-2,-,TRBJ1-2,-,TGTGCCAGCAGCCTCCTTCTGGGGGGCCTAGTCTTC,CASSLLLGGLVF
TRBV28,-,TRBJ1-6,few,TGTGCCAGCAGTTTCCCTACCCGTGGGACCGCGAATTCACCCCTCCACTTT,CASSFPTRGTANSPLHF
TRBV29-1,-,TRBJ1-1,-,TGCAGCGCGCAAAACACTGAAGCTTTCTTT,CSAQNTEAFF
TRBV15,TRBD1,TRBJ1-2,-,TGTGCCACCAGCAGAGGAGGGGACAGGGACTATGGCTACACCTTC,CATSRGGDRDYGYTF
TRBV18,-,TRBJ1-1,-,TGTGCCAGCTCACCAGAGACAGGCCGATCTGAAGCTTTCTTT,CASSPETGRSEAFF
TRBV19,-,TRBJ1-5,-,TGTGCCAGTAGTAAAGATCCCAGGAGGTCCCAGCATTTT,CASSKDPRRSQHF
TRBV6-5,-,TRBJ1-1,-,TGTGCCAGCAGTTATGGAGACACTGAAGCTTTCTTT,CASSYGDTEAFF
TRBV10-3,TRBD1,TRBJ1-2,-,TGTGCCATCAGTGACCTTTCGGACAGGGAGGATGGCTACACCTTC,CAISDLSDREDGYTF
TRBV30,-,TRBJ2-7,-,TGTGCCTGGAGTGTTAGGGGCGGTACCTACGAGCAGTACTTC,CAWSVRGGTYEQYF
TRBV6-5,-,TRBJ1-4,-,TGTGCCAGCAGTTACTCGACAGAGAATGAAAAACTGTTTTTT,CASSYSTENEKLFF
TRBV30,-,TRBJ1-1,-,TGTGCCTGGAGTGTAAGGGCAGGGACCACTGAAGCTTTCTTT,CAWSVRAGTTEAFF
TRBV7-2,-,TRBJ1-4,-,TGTGCCAGCAGCTGGAGGGCTAATGAAAAACTGTTTTTT,CASSWRANEKLFF
TRBV5-1,-,TRBJ2-5,-,TGCGCCAGCAGCTTGGCCCGTTTTGGGGGGGAGACCCAGTACTTC,CASSLARFGGETQYF
TRBV6-1,-,TRBJ1-1,-,TGTGCCAGCAGTGATGGGGCGGTCAACACTGAAGCTTTCTTT,CASSDGAVNTEAFF
TRBV30,-,TRBJ1-6,once,TGTGCCTGGGGACGGAGCTCCTATAATTCACCCCTCCACTTT,CAWGRSSYNSPLHF
TRBV29-1,-,TRBJ1-1,-,TGCAGCGTTGAAGTAACCATCTCTGAAGCTTTCTTT,CSVEVTISEAFF
TRBV5-5,TRBD1,TRBJ1-1,few,TGTGCCAGCAGCTCGCGGGACAGGCGACCTGAAGCTTTCTTT,CASSSRDRRPEAFF
TRBV10-3,-,TRBJ1-1,-,TGTGCCATCAGCCGGTCGGCAGGCGGGGACACTGAAGCTTTCTTT,CAISRSAGGDTEAFF
TRBV5-1,-,TRBJ2-1,-,TGCGCCAGCAAGGTTACATCCTACAATGAGCAGTTCTTC,CASKVTSYNEQFF
TRBV7-2,TRBD1,TRBJ1-3,-,TGTGCCAGCAGCGTCCGACAGGGGGCCCTCTCTGGAAACACCATATATTTT,CASSVRQGALSGNTIYF
TRBV5-1,TRBD1,TRBJ1-2,-,TGCGCCAGCAGCTTGGTATCAGGGGGCGGGTATGGCTACACCTTC,CASSLVSGGGYGYTF
TRBV6-6,-,TRBJ1-6,-,TGTGCCAGCAGTTACTCCCCCCCAGGGGAAGGATCACCCCTCCACTTT,CASSYSPPGEGSPLHF
TRBV29-1,-,TRBJ2-1,-,TGCAGCGTTGAAGCTAACTACAATGAGCAGTTCTTC,CSVEANYNEQFF
TRBV19,-,TRBJ2-5,-,TGTGCCAGTAGTCCGCAGGGACGGCCCGAAGAGACCCAGTACTTC,CASSPQGRPEETQYF
TRBV5-4,TRBD2,TRBJ2-3,-,TGTGCCAGCAGCTTGGGGGGCCTAGCGGGGACCACAGATACGCAGTATTTT,CASSLGGLAGTTDTQYF
TRBV29-1,-,TRBJ1-6,-,TGCAGCGGGTGGACAGAATGGTCACCCCTCCACTTT,CSGWTEWSPLHF
TRBV5-1,-,TRBJ1-1,-,TGCGCCAGCAGTCCGGGACAACCGAACACTGAAGCTTTCTTT,CASSPGQPNTEAFF
TRBV6-6,-,TRBJ1-5,-,TGTGCCAGCACCGACATCGATCCGGACAGCCAGCCCCAGCATTTT,CASTDIDPDSQPQHF
TRBV7-9,-,TRBJ2-5,-,TGTGCCAGCAGCCTGGGCCGGGCCGGGCAAGAGACCCAGTACTTC,CASSLGRAGQETQYF
TRBV11-2,TRBD1,TRBJ1-4,-,TGTGCCAGCAGCTCCAACAGGGGATCCCTCCTAGTGACTAATGAAAAACTGTTTTTT,CASSSNRGSLLVTNEKLFF
TRBV5-1,TRBD1,TRBJ1-5,-,TGCGCCAGCAGCTTGGAGGGAGGGGGCGGAAATCAGCCCCAGCATTTT,CASSLEGGGGNQPQHF
TRBV7-3,-,TRBJ2-2,-,TGTGCCAGCAGCCTCGACAACACCGGGGAGCTGTTTTTT,CASSLDNTGELFF
TRBV9,TRBD1,TRBJ2-1,-,TGTGCCAGCAGCGAGCGGACAGGGTCCTACAATGAGCAGTTCTTC,CASSERTGSYNEQFF
TRBV19,-,TRBJ2-6,-,TGTGCCAGTAGTATCTTACAGGAAGCTGGGGCCAACGTCCTGACTTTC,CASSILQEAGANVLTF
TRBV4-2,TRBD2,TRBJ2-5,-,TGTGCCAGCAGCCAAGGTCCACTAGCGGGGGGTCAAGAGACCCAGTACTTC,CASSQGPLAGGQETQYF
TRBV30,-,TRBJ1-2,-,TGTGCCTGGAGTGCGAACTATGGCTACACCTTC,CAWSANYGYTF
TRBV11-3,TRBD2,TRBJ2-1,-,TGTGCCAGCAGCTCTGGACTAGCGAGGAATGAGCAGTTCTTC,CASSSGLARNEQFF
TRBV4-2,TRBD1,TRBJ1-5,-,TGTGCCAGCAGCCAAGATGGATGGGGACAGACCAATCAGCCCCAGCATTTT,CASSQDGWGQTNQPQHF
TRBV7-3,TRBD1,TRBJ2-1,-,TGTGCCAGCAGCTTAACACATACAGGGGGCGCCTACAATGAGCAGTTCTTC,CASSLTHTGGAYNEQFF